This T cell receptor beta chain appears in the sequencing data of a study of CD8 T cells in Susac syndrome. When the RNA was reverse transcribed, random hexamers were used with an input of roughly 0.45 to 1 ug. An immunoSEQ multiplex PCR generated amplified TCR beta CDR3 products spanning 54 Vbeta and 13 Jbeta. Each CDR3 protein is one row after TCRdb ran MiXCR on the immunoSEQ multiplex PCR reads. The sample includes 160,000 or so distinct CDR3 sequences, 85% to 95% of them seen just once. The CDR3 has 16 amino acids. Germline CDR1 reads SGDLS; CDR2 reads YYNGEE. V gave up 0 bases and J gave up 2 bases, with 15 bases separating them.

The receptor was derived from a human donor with multiple sclerosis. The chain joins TRBV9 to TRBJ2-7; D is unresolved. Sequencing was done on a sample of CD8+ T cells from PBMCs. The CDR3 here is CASSVGSLSLPYEQYF. The CDR3, as DNA: TGTGCCAGCAGCGTAGGCTCCCTTTCCCTACCCTACGAGCAGTACTTC.